This T cell receptor beta chain came from a study of shared clonotypes between healthy human individuals. Findings of the study overall: When naive CD4 clonotypes were compared across several donors, 4% to 6.5% were shared. Larger estimated richness was generally recorded for naive subsets relative to memory subsets.

This table comes from immunoSEQ multiplex PCR, and its TCRdb copy is limited to in-frame clones, with some not included. Among about 730,000 clones, around 70% were seen once, and the ten largest hold 1.8%. This clone has more than one count but fewer than ten. Its antigen is not identified. The receptor was isolated from a woman in her 30s in good health. The material sequenced was memory CD4+ T cells sorted from blood. The subset is: CD45RA-negative fraction.

CDR3 DNA sequence: TGTGCCAGCTCACCTAGTTTAACACAGTACAATGAGCAGTTCTTC. Residues: CASSPSLTQYNEQFF. J is TRBJ2-1 and V is TRBV18; D is unclear. The V gene lost 3 bases and the J gene lost 4 bases, with 13 bases spanning the gap. Germline lookup yields CDR1 KGHSH and CDR2 LQKENI. This CDR3 is 15 amino acids long.